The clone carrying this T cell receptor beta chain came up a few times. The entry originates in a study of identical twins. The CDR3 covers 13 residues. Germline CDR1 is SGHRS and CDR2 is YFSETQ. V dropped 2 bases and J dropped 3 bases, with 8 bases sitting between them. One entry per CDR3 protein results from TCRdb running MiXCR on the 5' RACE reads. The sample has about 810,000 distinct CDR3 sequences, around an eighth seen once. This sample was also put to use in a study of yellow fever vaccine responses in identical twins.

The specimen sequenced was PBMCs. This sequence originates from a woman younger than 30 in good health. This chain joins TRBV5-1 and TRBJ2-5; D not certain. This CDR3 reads CASSLIVEETQYF. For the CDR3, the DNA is TGCGCCAGCAGCTTAATTGTCGAAGAGACCCAGTACTTC.